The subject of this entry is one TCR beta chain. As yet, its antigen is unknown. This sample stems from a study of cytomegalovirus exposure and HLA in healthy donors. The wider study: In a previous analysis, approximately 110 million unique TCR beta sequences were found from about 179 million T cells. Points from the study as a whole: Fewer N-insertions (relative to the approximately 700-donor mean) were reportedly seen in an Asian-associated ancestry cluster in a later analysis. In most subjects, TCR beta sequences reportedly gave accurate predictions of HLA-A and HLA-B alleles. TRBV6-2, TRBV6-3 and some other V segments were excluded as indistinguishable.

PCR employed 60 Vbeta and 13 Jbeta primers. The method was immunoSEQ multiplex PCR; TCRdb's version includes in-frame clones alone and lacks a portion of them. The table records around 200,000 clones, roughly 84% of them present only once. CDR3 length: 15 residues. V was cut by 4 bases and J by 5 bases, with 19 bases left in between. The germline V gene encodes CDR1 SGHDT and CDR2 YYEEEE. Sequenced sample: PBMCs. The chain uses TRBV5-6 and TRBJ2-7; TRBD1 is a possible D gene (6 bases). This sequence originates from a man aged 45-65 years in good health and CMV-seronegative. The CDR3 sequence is CASSRGRQGLNEQYF. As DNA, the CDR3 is TGTGCCAGCAGCCGTGGTAGGCAGGGGCTGAACGAGCAGTACTTC.